The rows below give T cell receptor beta chains drawn from one sample of a study of control samples from healthy donors and cancer patients. Here immunoSEQ multiplex PCR was the method, and the copy in TCRdb shows in-frame clones only, minus some. In the table there are under 150,000 clones, over 85% of which are singletons. Material: blood. The source of these receptors is a man aged 25-40 years in good health. Both conserved end residues are trimmed from each CDR3. Fields, in order: CDR3 protein, V gene, J gene, CDR3 length.

ASSQDLPELEYNEQF	TRBV4-1	TRBJ2-1	15
ASSLDLGQAPGNTIY	TRBV7-6	TRBJ1-3	15
ASRRGGIMTDTQY	TRBV27	TRBJ2-3	13
ASSLGTGRFTNEKLF	TRBV7-2	TRBJ1-4	15
ASNYRGSNQPQH	TRBV19	TRBJ1-5	12
ASSEAGTWAIGYT	TRBV6-1	TRBJ1-2	13
ASSRDRNEKLF	TRBV7-7	TRBJ1-4	11
ASSYPPFYGYT	TRBV7-2	TRBJ1-2	11
ASSQDSQGPGELF	TRBV3-1/TRBV3-2	TRBJ2-2	13
ATSRGGTSYGYT	TRBV15	TRBJ1-2	12
SVIGTEAF	TRBV29-1	TRBJ1-1	8
ASSVRDRGYNEQF	TRBV5-1	TRBJ2-1	13
ASILAGGPINEQF	TRBV6-6	TRBJ2-1	13
ASRMEGGSTFPGELF	TRBV5-1	TRBJ2-2	15
ASSLIGGGAGETQY	TRBV7-2	TRBJ2-5	14
ATSILSGGYEQY	TRBV15	TRBJ2-7	12
ASSDNTELGQPQH	TRBV25-1	TRBJ1-5	13
ASSQRTSGLFSQETQY	TRBV4-1	TRBJ2-5	16
ASSKREDTEAF	TRBV6-2/TRBV6-3	TRBJ1-1	11
ASSQGGLYGGTQY	TRBV3-1/TRBV3-2	TRBJ2-5	13
ASSSPTSYTQY	TRBV7-3	TRBJ2-3	11
ASSLMGGLVQETQY	TRBV7-8	TRBJ2-5	14
ASSDGGALNEKLF	TRBV28	TRBJ1-4	13
ASSRLGLGTDTQY	TRBV4-1	TRBJ2-3	13
ASSQSPPGQGNTGELF	TRBV7-8	TRBJ2-2	16
ASSLAGGYSTNEKLF	TRBV5-4	TRBJ1-4	15